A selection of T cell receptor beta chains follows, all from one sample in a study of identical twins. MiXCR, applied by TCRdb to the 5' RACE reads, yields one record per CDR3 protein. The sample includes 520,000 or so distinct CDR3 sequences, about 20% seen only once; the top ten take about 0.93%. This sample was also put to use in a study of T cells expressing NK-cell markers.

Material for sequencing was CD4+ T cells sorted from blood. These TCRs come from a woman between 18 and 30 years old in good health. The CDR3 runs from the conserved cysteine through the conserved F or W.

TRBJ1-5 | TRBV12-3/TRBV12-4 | CASSPIGQGSQPQHF
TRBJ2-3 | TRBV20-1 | CSAGSGSRTDTQYF
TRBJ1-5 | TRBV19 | CATITPRVNQPQHF
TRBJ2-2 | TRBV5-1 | CASSFKSGPNTGELFF
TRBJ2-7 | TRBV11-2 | CASSLEREGHEQYF
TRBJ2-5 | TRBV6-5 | CASRLEETQYF
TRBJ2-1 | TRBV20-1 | CSANAPGLADNEQFF
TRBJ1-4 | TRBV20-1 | CSAGQGGQKLFF
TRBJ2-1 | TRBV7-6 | CASSLAHTSGAYNEQFF
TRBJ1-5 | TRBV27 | CASSPDAGPYNQPQHF
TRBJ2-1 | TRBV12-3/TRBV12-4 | CASSLQRGSYNEQFF
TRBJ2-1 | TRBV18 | CASSPLAGDSEQFF
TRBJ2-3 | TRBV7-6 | CASSAYGANRGDTQYF
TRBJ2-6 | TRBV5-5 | CASSLTVGSGANVLTF
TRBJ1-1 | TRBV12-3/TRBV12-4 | CASSADWNTEAFF
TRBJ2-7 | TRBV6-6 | CASSYSTGGEQYF